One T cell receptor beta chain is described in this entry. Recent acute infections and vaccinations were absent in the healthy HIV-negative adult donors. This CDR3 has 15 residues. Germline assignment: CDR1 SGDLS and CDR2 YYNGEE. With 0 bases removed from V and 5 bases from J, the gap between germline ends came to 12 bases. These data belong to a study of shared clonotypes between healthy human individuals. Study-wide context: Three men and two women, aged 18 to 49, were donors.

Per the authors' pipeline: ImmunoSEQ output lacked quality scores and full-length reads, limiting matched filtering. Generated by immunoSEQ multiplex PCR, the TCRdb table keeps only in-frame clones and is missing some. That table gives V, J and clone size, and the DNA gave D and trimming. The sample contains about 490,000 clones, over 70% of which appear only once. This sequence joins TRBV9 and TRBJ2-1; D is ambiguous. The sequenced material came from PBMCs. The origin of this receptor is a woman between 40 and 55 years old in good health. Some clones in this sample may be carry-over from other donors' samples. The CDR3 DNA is TGTGCCAGCAGCGTAGTTCCGGAACTCAACAATGAGCAGTTCTTC. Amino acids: CASSVVPELNNEQFF.